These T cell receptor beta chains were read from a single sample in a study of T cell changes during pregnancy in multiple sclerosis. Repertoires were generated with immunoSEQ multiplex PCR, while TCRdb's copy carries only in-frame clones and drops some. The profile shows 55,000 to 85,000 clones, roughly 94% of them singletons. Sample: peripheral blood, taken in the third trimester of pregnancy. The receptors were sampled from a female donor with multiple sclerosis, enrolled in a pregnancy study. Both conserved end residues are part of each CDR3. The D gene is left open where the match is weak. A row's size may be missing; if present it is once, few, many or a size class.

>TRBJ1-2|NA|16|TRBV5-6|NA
CASSSMAGTTNYGYTF
TGTGCCAGCAGCTCGATGGCGGGGACCACAAACTATGGCTACACCTTC
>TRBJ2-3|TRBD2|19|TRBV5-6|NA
CASSLVSFSGGFIADTQYF
TGTGCCAGCAGCTTGGTCTCTTTTAGCGGGGGGTTCATCGCAGATACGCAGTATTTT
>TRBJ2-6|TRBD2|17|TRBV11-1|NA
CASSQRLAVSGANVLTF
TGTGCCAGCAGCCAGCGGCTAGCGGTCTCTGGGGCCAACGTCCTGACTTTC
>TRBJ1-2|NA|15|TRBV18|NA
CASSPAQTAIYGYTF
TGTGCCAGCTCACCCGCCCAGACAGCTATCTATGGCTACACCTTC
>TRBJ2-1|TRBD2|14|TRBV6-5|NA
CASSYPGGFNEQFF
TGTGCCAGCAGTTACCCGGGGGGGTTCAATGAGCAGTTCTTC
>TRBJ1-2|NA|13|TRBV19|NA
CASSEVVLYGYTF
TGTGCCAGTAGTGAGGTAGTACTCTATGGCTACACCTTC
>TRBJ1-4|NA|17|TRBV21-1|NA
CASRLGGQPLANEKLFF
TGTGCCAGCCGTCTGGGGGGACAGCCCCTGGCTAATGAAAAACTGTTTTTT
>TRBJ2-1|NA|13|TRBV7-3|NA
CASSLAISNEQFF
TGTGCCAGCAGCTTGGCCATCTCCAATGAGCAGTTCTTC
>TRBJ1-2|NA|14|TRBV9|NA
CASSVAAQGYGYTF
TGTGCCAGCAGCGTAGCGGCACAGGGCTATGGCTACACCTTC
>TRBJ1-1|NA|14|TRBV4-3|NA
CASSQAYFDREAFF
TGCGCCAGCAGCCAAGCTTACTTCGACAGGGAAGCTTTCTTT
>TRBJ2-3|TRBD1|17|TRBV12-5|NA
CASGLETGTGGTDTQYF
TGTGCTAGTGGTTTGGAAACCGGGACAGGGGGCACAGATACGCAGTATTTT
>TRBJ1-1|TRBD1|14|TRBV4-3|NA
CASSQGAGGTEAFF
TGCGCCAGCAGCCAGGGGGCAGGGGGTACTGAAGCTTTCTTT
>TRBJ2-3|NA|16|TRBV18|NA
CASSPGVGVGTDTQYF
TGTGCCAGCTCACCAGGGGTCGGGGTTGGTACAGATACGCAGTATTTT
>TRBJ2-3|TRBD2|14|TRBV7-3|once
CASSRGGSTDTQYF
TGTGCCAGCAGCCGGGGGGGGAGCACAGATACGCAGTATTTT
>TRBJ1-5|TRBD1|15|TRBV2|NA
CASSETDRANQPQHF
TGTGCCAGCAGTGAAACCGACAGGGCCAATCAGCCCCAGCATTTT
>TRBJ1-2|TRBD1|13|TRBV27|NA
CASQQGLGYGYTF
TGTGCCAGCCAACAGGGGTTGGGCTATGGCTACACCTTC
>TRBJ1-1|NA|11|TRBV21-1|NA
CASQENTEAFF
TGTGCCAGCCAGGAGAACACTGAAGCTTTCTTT
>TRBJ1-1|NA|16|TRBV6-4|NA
CASSPHGIGVGTEAFF
TGTGCCAGCAGCCCCCACGGTATAGGGGTTGGCACTGAAGCTTTCTTT
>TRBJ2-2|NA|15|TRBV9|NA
CASSVLGENTGELFF
TGTGCCAGCAGCGTCCTAGGGGAGAACACCGGGGAGCTGTTTTTT
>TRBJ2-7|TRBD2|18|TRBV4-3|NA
CASSQDPLAGAGSYEQYF
TGCGCCAGCAGCCAAGATCCACTAGCGGGGGCAGGCTCCTACGAGCAGTACTTC
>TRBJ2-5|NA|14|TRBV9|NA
CASSVASGTETQYF
TGTGCCAGCAGCGTAGCGTCGGGGACTGAGACCCAGTACTTC
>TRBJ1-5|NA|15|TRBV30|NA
CAWSGGIQSNQPQHF
TGTGCCTGGAGTGGCGGGATACAAAGCAATCAGCCCCAGCATTTT
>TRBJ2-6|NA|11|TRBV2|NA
CASEEANVLTF
TGTGCCAGCGAGGAGGCCAACGTCCTGACTTTC
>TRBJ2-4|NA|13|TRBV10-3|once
CATMVLGENIQYF
TGTGCCACCATGGTCCTGGGCGAAAACATTCAGTACTTC
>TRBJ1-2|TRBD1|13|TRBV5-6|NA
CAGSPDRAYGYTF
TGTGCCGGCAGCCCGGACAGGGCCTATGGCTACACCTTC
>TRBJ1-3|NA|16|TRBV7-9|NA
CASSLSRTYSGNTIYF
TGTGCCAGCAGCTTAAGTCGGACTTACTCTGGAAACACCATATATTTT
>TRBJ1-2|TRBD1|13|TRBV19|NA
CASSAGQDYGYTF
TGTGCCAGTAGTGCGGGACAGGACTATGGCTACACCTTC
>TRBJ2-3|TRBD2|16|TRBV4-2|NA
CASSQGLAGTLDTQYF
TGTGCCAGCAGCCAAGGACTAGCGGGGACTTTAGATACGCAGTATTTT
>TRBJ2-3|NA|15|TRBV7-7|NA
CASSLISGSTDTQYF
TGTGCTAGCAGCCTCATCTCGGGAAGCACAGATACGCAGTATTTT
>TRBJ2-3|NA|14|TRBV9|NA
CASSVSPNTDTQYF
TGTGCCAGCAGCGTAAGCCCCAACACAGATACGCAGTATTTT
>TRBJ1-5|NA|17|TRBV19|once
CASSGPWVRGSNQPQHF
TGTGCCAGTAGTGGGCCCTGGGTTCGCGGGAGCAATCAGCCCCAGCATTTT